Listed here is a single TCR beta chain. The sample belongs to a study of blood T cell repertoires in COVID-19. Study-level information: The United States, Italy and Spain provided the acute and convalescent COVID-19 samples. From T cells, B-cell-depleted T cells, or PBMCs came the material, which was cDNA or gDNA.

Source study methods: Amplification of reference gene primers was used by the study to estimate nucleated cell counts. The data were produced by immunoSEQ multiplex PCR, yet TCRdb's version contains in-frame clones alone and is incomplete. The V and J calls and clone size are taken from that table; D and trimming were inferred from the DNA. The table shows around 220,000 clones, with around 80% occurring only once. The germline V and J ends were trimmed by 6 bases and 2 bases, with 9 bases remaining between them. Germline loops: CDR1 SGHRS, CDR2 YFSETQ. This CDR3 contains 13 residues. This receptor was obtained from a middle-aged woman with active or convalescent COVID-19. Material for sequencing was peripheral blood. The chain joins TRBV5-1 to TRBJ1-3, with D tentatively TRBD1 (5 bases). The CDR3 spells CASIGRAGNTIYF. DNA of the CDR3: TGCGCCAGCATAGGCAGGGCTGGAAACACCATATATTTT.